Below, 19 T cell receptor beta chains from the same sample are listed, as sequenced in a study of spatial heterogeneity in lung cancer. TCRdb recomputed calls from the 5' RACE reads with MiXCR, one row per CDR3 protein. The data hold 25,000 to 35,000 distinct CDR3 sequences, with more than 9% observed a single time. The time point: blood at routine non-recurrence follow-up after resection. The sample consisted of PBMCs, taken at follow-up. Every receptor here comes from a female donor with early-stage non-small cell lung cancer.

This clonotype was picked up a small number of times. The chain joins TRBV9 to TRBJ2-7, with 7 bases aligning to TRBD1. V was clipped by 0 bases and J by 0 bases; unmatched bases: 6. Germline V lookup: CDR1 SGDLS, CDR2 YYNGEE. The CDR3 loop spans 16 amino acids. The CDR3 sequence: CASSVGGGVSSYEQYF. The CDR3 nucleotides read TGTGCCAGCAGCGTAGGAGGGGGCGTATCCTCCTACGAGCAGTACTTC.

The chain couples TRBV6-1 to TRBJ2-2; D is undetermined. The CDR3 runs 14 residues. Trimming cost V 6 bases and J 7 bases, with 15 bases left between them. Germline CDR1 is MNHNS and CDR2 is SASEGT. This CDR3 is CASSPNSEGGELFF. Here the CDR3 DNA reads TGTGCCAGCAGCCCGAACAGTGAAGGCGGGGAGCTGTTTTTT.

This sequence joins TRBV12-3 or TRBV12-4 and TRBJ2-2; the D call may be TRBD1 or TRBD2 (5 bases each). The V and J ends lost 7 bases and 0 bases respectively, with 15 bases between them. The CDR3 contains 16 residues. CDR3 DNA sequence: TGTGCCAGCACCCTGAGGGGCAGGGCGAACACCGGGGAGCTGTTTTTT. The encoded protein is CASTLRGRANTGELFF.

This clonotype was found many times. The chain uses TRBV11-2 and TRBJ2-1; 9 bases agree with TRBD2. Germline V gene lookup returns CDR1 SGHAT and CDR2 FQNNGV. The J segment lost 1 base and the V segment lost 0 bases, leaving 13 bases of the junction unmatched. The CDR3 spans 20 residues. The CDR3 DNA follows: TGTGCCAGCAGCTTAGATAAGGCGGGGGGGACCCAACGATCCTACAATGAGCAGTTCTTC. Protein product: CASSLDKAGGTQRSYNEQFF.

This clonotype was seen ten or more times. For the CDR3, the DNA is TGTGCCAGCAGTGCCCACCCCGGGACAGGGGCGTATAGCAATCAGCCCCAGCATTTT. It specifies CASSAHPGTGAYSNQPQHF. The chain joins TRBV27 to TRBJ1-5; 10 positions agree with TRBD1. The germline V gene encodes CDR1 MNHEY and CDR2 SMNVEV (reference sequence). V dropped 5 bases and J dropped 0; count of bases not matched to a gene: 13. CDR3 length equals 19 residues.

This clonotype was seen ten or more times. The chain recombines TRBV18 with TRBJ2-2; D ambiguous. Germline loops: CDR1 KGHSH, CDR2 LQKENI. The CDR3 is 14 amino acids. V lost 1 base and J lost 1, with 4 bases in between. Here the CDR3 reads CASSPQGNTGELFF. In DNA, the CDR3 is TGTGCCAGCTCACCACAGGGGAACACCGGGGAGCTGTTTTTT.

In its sample, this clonotype was seen many times. The CDR3 DNA follows: TGCAGCGTTGCTAATAGCGGGGGTGGGGCTTTGACCCAGTACTTC. Its protein product is CSVANSGGGALTQYF. The genes are TRBV29-1 and TRBJ2-5; 9 bases agree with TRBD2. The CDR3 has 15 amino acids. J lost 7 bases, V lost 4 bases, and 13 bases had no gene match. Germline lookup yields CDR1 SQVTM and CDR2 ANQGSEA.

This clonotype was seen repeatedly, ten times or more. The chain is built from TRBV6-2 or TRBV6-3 and TRBJ2-3, with unresolved D. This CDR3 contains 17 residues. Germline CDR1 and CDR2: MNHEY and SVGEGT. Trimming took off 8 bases at V and 3 bases at J, with 24 bases between the two ends. CDR3 sequence reads: CASGSPWDSLRTDTQYF. The CDR3 region has the DNA TGTGCCAGCGGGTCCCCCTGGGATTCCCTGCGGACAGATACGCAGTATTTT.

In its sample, this clonotype was seen many times. The rearrangement links TRBV7-6 to TRBJ1-1, with TRBD1 identical over 7 bases. The germline V gene encodes CDR1 SGHVS and CDR2 FNYEAQ. J lost 4 bases, V lost 5 bases, and 4 bases had no gene match. The length of the CDR3 is 13 residues. CDR3 sequence (DNA): TGTGCCAGCAGCCCCCAGGGGGGCACTGAAGCTTTCTTT. Protein product: CASSPQGGTEAFF. Full variable domain (missing parts from reference TRBV7-6 and TRBJ1-1): GAGVSQSPRYKVTKRGQDVALRCDPISGHVSLYWYRQALGQGPEFLTYFNYEAQQDKSGLPNDRFSAERPEGSISTLTIQRTEQRDSAMYRCASSPQGGTEAFFGQGTRLTVV.

This clonotype was detected many times. V gene TRBV20-1 combines with J gene TRBJ1-1; 7 positions agree with TRBD1. Germline lookup yields CDR1 DFQATT and CDR2 SNEGSKA (reference sequence). CDR3 length: 16 residues. V gave up 6 bases and J gave up 2 bases; unmatched junction bases: 15. Here the CDR3 DNA reads TGCAGTGCAAAAATAGGGCTCCGGACAGGAAACACTGAAGCTTTCTTT. This sequence encodes CSAKIGLRTGNTEAFF.

This clonotype was detected ten times or more. The chain joins TRBV10-3 to TRBJ2-3; 7 bases map to TRBD1. The V gene's germline CDR1 is ENHRY and CDR2 SYGVKD. CDR3 length: 14 residues. With 10 bases clipped from V and 0 bases from J, the junction kept 7 bases outside the gene matches. The CDR3 nucleotides read TGTGCCACACGACAGGGAACTAGCACAGATACGCAGTATTTT. Protein product: CATRQGTSTDTQYF.

Ten or more counts support this clonotype. V is TRBV4-3 and J is TRBJ2-3; the match to TRBD2 covers 11 bases. The germline V gene encodes CDR1 LGHNA and CDR2 YSLEER. The CDR3 consists of 16 residues. Trimming removed 0 bases from V and 4 bases from J; junction bases left unmatched: 3. The CDR3, as DNA: TGCGCCAGCAGCCAAGAGGTAGCGGGGGGGGCAGATACGCAGTATTTT. It codes for CASSQEVAGGADTQYF.

There are many counts of this clonotype. CDR3 DNA sequence: TGTGCCAGCAGTTACGGCGAGAACTATGGCTACACCTTC. Its translation is CASSYGENYGYTF. This chain connects TRBV6-6 to TRBJ1-2; D gene unclear. Deletions cut 2 bases from V and 2 bases from J, with 6 bases between. The V gene's germline CDR1 is MNHNY and CDR2 SVGAGI (reference sequence). The CDR3 has 13 residues.

This clonotype was recorded at least ten times. The CDR3 DNA is TGCGCCAGCAGCTTGGCGGGGCAGACCTACGAGCAGTACTTC. Its protein is CASSLAGQTYEQYF. This chain connects TRBV5-1 to TRBJ2-7, with D possibly being TRBD1 or TRBD2 (5 bases each). This CDR3 region has 14 residues. Trimming shortened V by 0 bases and J by 2 bases, and 9 bases separated the two germline ends. Germline V lookup: CDR1 SGHRS, CDR2 YFSETQ.

This clonotype was recorded many times. The CDR3: CASSAIGETQYF. The DNA of the CDR3 is TGTGCCAGTAGTGCTATCGGAGAGACCCAGTACTTC. This chain joins TRBV19 and TRBJ2-5; D gene unclear. This CDR3 has 12 amino acids. V was pared by 5 bases and J by 4 bases, with 8 bases between. Germline V gene data show CDR1 as LNHDA and CDR2 as SQIVND (reference sequence).

This clonotype was counted many times. This chain connects TRBV12-3 or TRBV12-4 to TRBJ2-2, with TRBD1 as a possible D gene (5 bases). The CDR3 sequence is 15 residues long. V was pared by 3 bases and J by 4 bases, with 12 bases between. The CDR3 here is CASSFSGRGTGELFF. The CDR3, as DNA: TGTGCCAGCAGTTTTTCCGGAAGGGGCACCGGGGAGCTGTTTTTT.

This clonotype was seen many times. This rearrangement joins TRBV11-2 to TRBJ2-7; 11 nucleotides match TRBD2. The CDR3 is 19 residues long. The ends lost 4 bases at V and 1 base at J; junction bases unmatched: 15. From germline, CDR1 is SGHAT and CDR2 FQNNGV. CDR3 nucleotide sequence: TGTGCCAGCAGCTCCCTCAACTGGGGTAGCGGGGGGGCGTCCTACGAGCAGTACTTC. This codes for CASSSLNWGSGGASYEQYF.

The DNA for the CDR3 is TGTGCCAGCAGCCCAGGGACCGATCTAACCTACAATGAGCAGTTCTTC. It codes for CASSPGTDLTYNEQFF. The genes are TRBV5-4 and TRBJ2-1; either TRBD1 or TRBD2 may fit D (5 bases each). Trimming took 4 bases from V and 2 from J, leaving 16 bases between them. From germline, CDR1 is SGHNT and CDR2 YYREEE (reference sequence). The CDR3 totals 16 residues.

In its sample, this clonotype ranks as medium-sized (0.01 to 0.1%). This sequence joins TRBV11-2 and TRBJ2-1, with 11 bases lining up with TRBD2. Trimming cost V 4 bases and J 9 bases; bases outside gene matches: 14. The CDR3 length is 17 residues. The germline gives CDR1 SGHAT, CDR2 FQNNGV. CDR3 sequence: CASSWHRIAGGPGEQFF. DNA for the CDR3: TGTGCCAGCAGCTGGCACAGGATAGCGGGGGGGCCTGGTGAGCAGTTCTTC.